The source of this T cell receptor beta chain is a study of graft-versus-host responses after intestinal transplantation. The CDR3 spans 16 residues. Sequencing was performed with immunoSEQ multiplex PCR; in TCRdb, only in-frame clones are kept and a portion is missing. This repertoire shows 12,000 or so clones, 80% to 85% found once; its top ten account for around 32%. The chain links TRBV21-1 to TRBJ2-7. TRBV21-1 constitutes a pseudogene. The sequences come from PBMCs, collected approximately 490 days after intestinal transplant. The receptor was derived from a human patient who received an intestinal transplant, so some T cells may come from the graft donor. CDR3 nucleotides: TGTGCCAGCAGCATTGAAGAGGGCAGGGACTCCTACGAGCAGTACTTC. The encoded protein is CASSIEEGRDSYEQYF.